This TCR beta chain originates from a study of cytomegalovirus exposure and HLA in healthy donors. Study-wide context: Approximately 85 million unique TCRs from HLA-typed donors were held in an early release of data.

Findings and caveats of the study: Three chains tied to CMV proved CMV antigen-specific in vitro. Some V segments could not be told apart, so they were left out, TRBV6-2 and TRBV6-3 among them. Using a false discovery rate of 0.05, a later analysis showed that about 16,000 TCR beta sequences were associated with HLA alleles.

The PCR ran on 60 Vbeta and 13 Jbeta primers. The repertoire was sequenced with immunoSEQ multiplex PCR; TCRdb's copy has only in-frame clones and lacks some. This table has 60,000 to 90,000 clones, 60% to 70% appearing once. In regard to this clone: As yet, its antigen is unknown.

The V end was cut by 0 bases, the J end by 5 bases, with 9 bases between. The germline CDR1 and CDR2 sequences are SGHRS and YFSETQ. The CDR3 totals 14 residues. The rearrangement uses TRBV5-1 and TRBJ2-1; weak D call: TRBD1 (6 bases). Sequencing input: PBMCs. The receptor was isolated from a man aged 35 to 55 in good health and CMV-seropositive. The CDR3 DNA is TGCGCCAGCAGCTTGGTGGGGACAAACAATGAGCAGTTCTTC. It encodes CASSLVGTNNEQFF.